The clone carrying this T cell receptor beta chain was counted at least ten times. No antigen is known for it. This sample was included in a study of T-cell memory formation after mild COVID-19. Study-level information: Each donor largely had its own TCR clusters.

J was trimmed by 9 bases and V by 3 bases; bases with no gene match: 6. Per germline, CDR1 DFQATT and CDR2 SNEGSKA (reference sequence). This CDR3 is built from 12 residues. TCRdb ran MiXCR on the 5' RACE reads and lists one entry per CDR3 protein. The sample contains about 470,000 distinct CDR3 sequences, around 25% of which appear only once. Points from the study as a whole: Clones contracting over day 15 to 85 were CD4/CD8 balanced, with later expanders leaning CD4+. Pre-infection memory showed some responding clones, and this suggested that cross-reactive memory joined.

This receptor was taken from an adult woman who had mild COVID-19 (a few samples of this study predate the infection). Cell type and time point are not known. Specimen: PBMCs or a T cell subset sorted from them (not recorded which). This chain uses TRBV20-1 with TRBJ2-3, with TRBD1 identical over 7 bases. The CDR3 DNA is TGCAGTGCTAGGGACAGGCCGGCGACGCAGTATTTT. It encodes CSARDRPATQYF.